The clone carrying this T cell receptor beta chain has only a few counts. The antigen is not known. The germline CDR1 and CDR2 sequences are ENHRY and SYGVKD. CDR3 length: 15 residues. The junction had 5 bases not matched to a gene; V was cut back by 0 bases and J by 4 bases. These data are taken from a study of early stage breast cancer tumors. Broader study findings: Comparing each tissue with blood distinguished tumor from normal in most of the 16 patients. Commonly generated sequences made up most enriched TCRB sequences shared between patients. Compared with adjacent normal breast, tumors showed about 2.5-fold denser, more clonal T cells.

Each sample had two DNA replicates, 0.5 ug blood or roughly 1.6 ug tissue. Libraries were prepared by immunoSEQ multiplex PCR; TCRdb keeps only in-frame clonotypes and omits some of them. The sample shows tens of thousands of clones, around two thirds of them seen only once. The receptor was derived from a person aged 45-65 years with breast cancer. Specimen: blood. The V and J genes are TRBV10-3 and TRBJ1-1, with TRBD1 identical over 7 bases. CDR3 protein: CAISESTGASTEAFF. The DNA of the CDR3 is TGTGCCATCAGTGAGTCCACAGGGGCAAGCACTGAAGCTTTCTTT.